This T cell receptor (beta chain) was identified in a study of T cells in Graves' hyperthyroidism and ophthalmopathy. Study results and limitations: Peripheral blood also featured most of the thyroid clonotypes expanded above 0.001. Stable hyperthyroidism was separated from ophthalmopathy by a model based on 13 V-J features.

RNA transcripts gave rise to amplified TCR beta CDR3 regions. An initial round of RT-PCR targeting the TCR CDR3 relied on the HTBI primer set. Using its own MiXCR run on the multiplex PCR reads, TCRdb lists one record per CDR3 protein. Of about 570,000 distinct CDR3 sequences listed, 40% to 55% are singletons. About this clonotype itself: The antigen remains unidentified.

Uncontrolled infection, other autoimmune disease, pregnancy or lactation excluded patients. This CDR3 is built from 15 residues. The germline gives CDR1 SGHDT, CDR2 YYEEEE. V lost 1 base, J lost 0 bases, and 10 bases lay in between. The sequence was collected from an adult woman with Graves' disease, either hyperthyroidism or ophthalmopathy (not recorded which). The chain recombines TRBV5-6 with TRBJ2-5; tentatively, D is TRBD2 (5 bases). The sample comprised peripheral blood or thyroid tissue (not recorded which). The CDR3 protein is CASSLRSGYQETQYF. The CDR3 DNA follows: TGTGCCAGCAGCTTGAGGAGCGGCTACCAAGAGACCCAGTACTTC.